One and the same sample provided the 27 T cell receptor beta chains below, sequenced in a study of blood T cell repertoires in COVID-19. Using immunoSEQ multiplex PCR, the repertoire was profiled, and TCRdb retains in-frame clones only, with some absent. The sample has roughly 80,000 clones; 75% to 90% are singletons. The sequencing sample was made of peripheral blood. Every receptor here comes from a human donor in a cohort sampled during active COVID-19.

The genes are TRBV12-3 or TRBV12-4 and TRBJ1-5; possibly TRBD1 for D (6 bases). The CDR3 is made up of 13 amino acids. Trimming removed 5 bases at V and 4 bases at J, with 9 bases between. DNA of the CDR3: TGTGCCAGCAGTCAGGACAGTAATCAGCCCCAGCATTTT. Protein: CASSQDSNQPQHF.

This clone was seen a single time. The rearrangement links TRBV19 to TRBJ2-5, with TRBD2 identical over 12 bases. From germline, CDR1 is LNHDA and CDR2 SQIVND (reference sequence). There are 15 residues in the CDR3. V was clipped by 5 bases and J by 0 bases; unmatched bases: 1. The chain's CDR3 is CASSRLAGDQETQYF. The CDR3, as DNA: TGTGCCAGTAGTCGACTAGCGGGGGACCAAGAGACCCAGTACTTC.

The chain has TRBV10-3 and TRBJ2-4; tentative D call: TRBD1 (5 bases). V was clipped by 0 bases and J by 7 bases, with 10 bases between them. The CDR3 spans 14 residues. Per germline, CDR1 ENHRY and CDR2 SYGVKD. CDR3 loop: CAISESASGNIQYF. The CDR3 nucleotides are TGTGCCATCAGTGAGTCCGCTTCAGGGAACATTCAGTACTTC.

The chain couples TRBV18 to TRBJ1-4; possible D gene TRBD1, 6 bases. Per germline, CDR1 KGHSH and CDR2 LQKENI. The CDR3 is 14 residues long. Trimming left V 4 bases short and J 7 bases short, with 13 bases between. CDR3 sequence reads: CASSLGGSTEKLFF. DNA for the CDR3: TGTGCCAGCTCACTTGGGGGCTCCACTGAAAAACTGTTTTTT.

The CDR3 DNA is TGTGCCAGCAGCTTAGGGGCAGGGGGCTTAGTATACGAGCAGTACTTC. Translation gives CASSLGAGGLVYEQYF. The V call is TRBV7-6, the J call TRBJ2-7; TRBD1 agrees at 8 bases. The CDR3 runs 16 residues. CDR1 and CDR2 (germline): SGHVS, FNYEAQ. Unmatched junction bases numbered 9, after V lost 1 base and J lost 4 bases.

The chain employs TRBV5-8 and TRBJ2-7; D unclear. V dropped 3 bases and J dropped 4 bases, with 11 bases sitting between them. CDR1 and CDR2 (germline): SGHTS, YDEGEE. This CDR3 comprises 13 residues. The CDR3 region is CASSSPGRYEQYF. CDR3 nucleotides: TGTGCCAGCAGCTCCCCAGGTCGGTACGAGCAGTACTTC.

The gene calls are TRBV4-1 and TRBJ2-7, with D unclear. Trimming stripped 0 bases from V and 2 bases from J, with 8 bases between. CDR3 size: 14 residues. Germline-derived CDR1 and CDR2 are MGHRA and YSYEKL. DNA of the CDR3: TGCGCCAGCAGCCAAGATGTGAGAACCTACGAGCAGTACTTC. Amino acids: CASSQDVRTYEQYF.

This chain links TRBV27 with TRBJ2-3; 10 nucleotides align to TRBD2. Trimming took 5 bases from V and 0 from J; bases not matched to a gene: 11. This CDR3 is 18 amino acids long. Per the germline V gene, CDR1 is MNHEY and CDR2 is SMNVEV (reference sequence). In DNA, the CDR3 is TGTGCCAGCAGTCCCCTCTTGGGGACTAGCGATAGCACAGATACGCAGTATTTT. Residues: CASSPLLGTSDSTDTQYF.

V gene TRBV7-9 combines with J gene TRBJ2-2; 8 nucleotides agree with TRBD2. Trimming at V came to 1 base and at J to 5 bases, leaving 3 bases not matched to a gene. The CDR3 extends over 15 amino acids. From germline, CDR1 is SEHNR and CDR2 FQNEAQ (reference sequence). The CDR3 bases are TGTGCCAGCAGCTTAGGGACTAGCCATACCGGGGAGCTGTTTTTT. Protein sequence: CASSLGTSHTGELFF.

The V gene is TRBV3-1 (or the pseudogene TRBV3-2), the J gene TRBJ2-7; possibly TRBD2 for D (7 bases). Trimming shortened V by 2 bases and J by 2 bases, and 16 bases separated the two germline ends. Germline assignment: CDR1 LGHDT and CDR2 YNNKEL (reference sequence). This CDR3 region has 16 residues. The CDR3 nucleotides read TGTGCCAGCAGCCAAAGGGGGGGGAGCAAGCCCTACGAGCAGTACTTC. Amino acid sequence: CASSQRGGSKPYEQYF.

This sequence joins TRBV5-1 and TRBJ2-1; TRBD1 agrees at 8 bases. The length of the CDR3 is 15 residues. The V gene's germline CDR1 is SGHRS and CDR2 YFSETQ. V shed 1 base and J 7 bases; nucleotides not matched to a gene: 7. The CDR3 sequence: CASSLIPGQANEQFF. CDR3 nucleotide sequence: TGCGCCAGCAGCTTGATCCCGGGACAGGCTAATGAGCAGTTCTTC.

The chain is built from TRBV19 and TRBJ1-6, with D maybe TRBD1 (5 bases). Trimming left V 3 bases short and J 2 bases short, with 17 bases between. The CDR3 is 18 residues long. Germline V gives CDR1 LNHDA, CDR2 SQIVND (reference sequence). In nucleotides, the CDR3 is TGTGCCAGTAGTATTCGGGCTGGGGGGACGACCTATAATTCACCCCTCCACTTT. This sequence encodes CASSIRAGGTTYNSPLHF. Full variable domain (remainder filled in from reference TRBV19 and TRBJ1-6): DGGITQSPKYLFRKEGQNVTLSCEQNLNHDAMYWYRQDPGQGLRLIYYSQIVNDFQKGDIAEGYSVSREKKESFPLTVTSAQKNPTAFYLCASSIRAGGTTYNSPLHFGNGTRLTVT.

This rearrangement joins TRBV29-1 to TRBJ2-7; TRBD1 agrees at 10 bases. The CDR3 sequence is 17 residues long. Germline V gene lookup returns CDR1 SQVTM and CDR2 ANQGSEA. Trimming cost V 7 bases and J 5 bases; bases outside gene matches: 20. CDR3: CSAARGTGEGGRDEQYF. The CDR3 bases are TGCAGCGCCGCTCGGGGGACAGGGGAGGGGGGCAGGGACGAGCAGTACTTC.

V gene TRBV9 combines with J gene TRBJ2-7; D unclear. Germline V CDR1 and CDR2: SGDLS, YYNGEE. Trimming left V 0 bases short and J 2 bases short, with 12 bases between. This CDR3 comprises 15 residues. The CDR3 sequence: CASSVESDIPYEQYF. CDR3 sequence (DNA): TGTGCCAGCAGCGTAGAGAGTGACATCCCCTACGAGCAGTACTTC.

This chain joins TRBV19 and TRBJ1-1; the match to TRBD1 covers 9 bases. V dropped 4 bases and J dropped 3; count of bases not matched to a gene: 9. The CDR3 is 16 amino acids. Germline CDR1 reads LNHDA; CDR2 reads SQIVND (reference sequence). In DNA, the CDR3 is TGTGCCAGTAGTAACGGACAGGGGCAGGGGGACACTGAAGCTTTCTTT. Its protein product is CASSNGQGQGDTEAFF. The complete variable domain, with remaining parts taken from reference TRBV19 and TRBJ1-1, reads DGGITQSPKYLFRKEGQNVTLSCEQNLNHDAMYWYRQDPGQGLRLIYYSQIVNDFQKGDIAEGYSVSREKKESFPLTVTSAQKNPTAFYLCASSNGQGQGDTEAFFGQGTRLTVV.

The chain employs TRBV6-6 and TRBJ2-7; 8 nucleotides align to TRBD1. The CDR3 length is 14 residues. Germline loops: CDR1 MNHNY, CDR2 SVGAGI (reference sequence). Germline trimming cut 2 bases from V and 2 bases from J; bases unmatched to any gene: 2. The CDR3 here is CASSYGQGPYEQYF. CDR3 nucleotides: TGTGCCAGCAGTTACGGACAGGGCCCCTACGAGCAGTACTTC.

The chain couples TRBV21-1 to TRBJ1-2. TRBV21-1 is tagged as a pseudogene. The CDR3 sequence is 15 residues long. The CDR3 loop reads CASSKNRRGGGGYTF. As DNA, the CDR3 is TGTGCCAGCAGCAAAAATAGGAGGGGCGGAGGTGGCTACACCTTC.

V gene TRBV28 combines with J gene TRBJ1-6; TRBD1 might be the D (6 bases). The CDR3 has 15 amino acids. CDR1 and CDR2 (germline): MDHEN, SYDVKM. V shed 5 bases and J shed 9 bases, with 17 bases lying between them. The CDR3 spells CASSDHRGAVSPLHF. The CDR3 DNA sequence: TGTGCCAGCAGTGACCATCGGGGGGCTGTTTCACCCCTCCACTTT.

The V and J genes are TRBV2 and TRBJ1-1, with D unclear. This CDR3 contains 12 residues. Germline V gene sequence: CDR1 SNHLY, CDR2 FYNNEI. Deletions cut 11 bases from V and 2 bases from J, with 12 bases between. The DNA of the CDR3 is TGTGCCGGAAACAGATATAACACTGAAGCTTTCTTT. This sequence encodes CAGNRYNTEAFF.

The chain has TRBV6-4 and TRBJ2-6; D not certain. V gave up 10 bases and J gave up 0 bases, with 10 bases separating them. The CDR3 length is 14 residues. CDR1 is MRHNA, CDR2 SNTAGT, per germline. Here the CDR3 DNA reads TGTGCCACCCGGGTGGACTCTGGGGCCAACGTCCTGACTTTC. This gives the protein CATRVDSGANVLTF.

This clone appeared once. The chain uses TRBV11-3 and TRBJ1-1, with 7 positions matching TRBD1. Germline loops: CDR1 SGHNT, CDR2 YENEEA. The CDR3 loop spans 15 amino acids. Trimming took 8 bases from V and 1 from J; bases not matched to a gene: 10. The CDR3 loop reads CASAETGTANTEAFF. Here the CDR3 DNA reads TGTGCCAGCGCAGAGACCGGGACAGCGAACACTGAAGCTTTCTTT.

The J gene is TRBJ1-4, the V gene TRBV1; the table's D gene call, TRBD1, was not cross checked with the DNA. TRBV1 is deemed a pseudogene. The CDR3 runs 19 residues. CDR3 bases: TGCACCAGCAGCCAAGTCCCTGGGGACAGAGACAGAATTCTTGAAAAACTGTTTTTT. Encoded protein: CTSSQVPGDRDRILEKLFF.

The gene calls are TRBV10-2 and TRBJ2-2, with D tentatively TRBD2 (6 bases). Trimming pared 6 bases from V and 4 bases from J, leaving 15 bases between. The CDR3 sequence is 15 residues long. Germline V CDR1 and CDR2: WSHSY, SAAADI. The CDR3 coding sequence is TGCGCCAGCAGGAGGGGAGGCCCCACCACCGGGGAGCTGTTTTTT. Amino acids: CASRRGGPTTGELFF.

The chain has TRBV18 and TRBJ1-1, with D perhaps matching TRBD1 (5 bases). V dropped 6 bases and J dropped 2 bases, with 10 bases sitting between them. CDR1 is KGHSH, CDR2 LQKENI, per germline. This CDR3 region has 13 residues. CDR3 protein: CASSTDRNTEAFF. The CDR3 DNA sequence: TGTGCCAGCTCGACCGACAGAAACACTGAAGCTTTCTTT. The entire variable domain, with the rest obtained from reference TRBV18 and TRBJ1-1, is as follows: NAGVMQNPRHLVRRRGQEARLRCSPMKGHSHVYWYRQLPEEGLKFMVYLQKENIIDESGMPKERFSAEFPKEGPSILRIQQVVRGDSAAYFCASSTDRNTEAFFGQGTRLTVV.

In its sample, this clone was seen a few times. This chain uses TRBV19 with TRBJ2-3; D not certain. V shed 5 bases and J shed 1 base, with 22 bases lying between them. The germline gives CDR1 LNHDA, CDR2 SQIVND (reference sequence). The CDR3 loop spans 18 amino acids. CDR3 nucleotide sequence: TGTGCCAGTAGTCCCCGCATCCCCAGGAAAAATCGCACAGATACGCAGTATTTT. The encoded protein is CASSPRIPRKNRTDTQYF. The variable domain in full, completed from reference TRBV19 and TRBJ2-3, reads DGGITQSPKYLFRKEGQNVTLSCEQNLNHDAMYWYRQDPGQGLRLIYYSQIVNDFQKGDIAEGYSVSREKKESFPLTVTSAQKNPTAFYLCASSPRIPRKNRTDTQYFGPGTRLTVL.

The chain employs TRBV5-6 and TRBJ1-3; 7 bases line up with TRBD1. This CDR3 has 18 amino acids. V lost 2 bases and J lost 0; bases outside the gene matches: 11. Germline lookup yields CDR1 SGHDT and CDR2 YYEEEE. The CDR3 region is CASSFGVAGGSSGNTIYF. For the CDR3, the DNA is TGTGCCAGCAGCTTCGGTGTGGCAGGGGGTTCCTCTGGAAACACCATATATTTT.

The rearrangement joins TRBV5-1 to TRBJ1-1; a weak D match, TRBD1 (5 bases). The CDR3 sequence is 17 residues long. In germline, CDR1 is SGHRS, CDR2 YFSETQ. V was cut by 0 bases and J by 4 bases, with 19 bases left in between. For the CDR3, the DNA is TGCGCCAGCAGCTTGGCCGGCATTTTGCAGGGAGGCACTGAAGCTTTCTTT. This translates into CASSLAGILQGGTEAFF.